Listed here are 10 T cell receptor beta chains from one sample, sequenced in a study of blood T cell repertoires in COVID-19. Only in-frame clones appear in the TCRdb table, and some are missing; sequencing was by immunoSEQ multiplex PCR. The table records roughly 150,000 clones, roughly nine tenths of them present only once. The sample comprised peripheral blood. The source of these receptors is a woman in her 70s with acute or convalescent COVID-19.

The CDR3: CAWSVGQGAYNEQFF. The CDR3 DNA reads TGTGCCTGGAGTGTAGGCCAGGGGGCCTACAATGAGCAGTTCTTC. The V call is TRBV30, the J call TRBJ2-1; 7 nucleotides agree with TRBD1. The CDR3 is 15 amino acids. Germline CDR1 and CDR2: GTSNPN and SVGIG (reference sequence). Trimming removed 0 bases from V and 2 bases from J; junction bases left unmatched: 4.

This chain joins TRBV13 and TRBJ1-4; no clear D gene. Germline V lookup: CDR1 PRHDT, CDR2 FYEKMQ (reference sequence). The CDR3 totals 13 residues. Trimming cost V 1 base and J 12 bases, with 12 bases left between them. The CDR3 spells CASSLAAERELFF. The DNA for the CDR3 is TGTGCCAGCAGCTTAGCGGCGGAACGGGAACTGTTTTTT. The full variable domain, completed using reference TRBV13 and TRBJ1-4, is AAGVIQSPRHLIKEKRETATLKCYPIPRHDTVYWYQQGPGQDPQFLISFYEKMQSDKGSIPDRFSAQQFSDYHSELNMSSLELGDSALYFCASSLAAERELFFGSGTQLSVL.

V and J are TRBV6-1 and TRBJ1-1, with 9 bases identical to TRBD1. J lost 0 bases, V lost 3 bases, and 2 bases had no gene match. The germline gives CDR1 MNHNS, CDR2 SASEGT. The CDR3 extends over 15 amino acids. CDR3 sequence: CASSETGGMNTEAFF. CDR3 DNA sequence: TGTGCCAGCAGTGAGACAGGGGGTATGAACACTGAAGCTTTCTTT.

V is TRBV19 and J is TRBJ1-4; 7 bases are shared with TRBD1. The CDR3 is 12 amino acids. The germline gives CDR1 LNHDA, CDR2 SQIVND (reference sequence). V shed 6 bases and J 8 bases; nucleotides not matched to a gene: 3. CDR3 amino acids: CASRTGIEKLFF. The CDR3 coding sequence is TGTGCCAGTAGGACAGGGATCGAAAAACTGTTTTTT.

The V and J genes are TRBV6-5 and TRBJ2-1; D gene unclear. V was pared by 4 bases and J by 0 bases, with 4 bases between. Germline CDR1 and CDR2: MNHEY and SVGAGI. The CDR3 loop spans 13 amino acids. The CDR3 protein is CASSWSSYNEQFF. CDR3 bases: TGTGCCAGCAGTTGGAGCTCCTACAATGAGCAGTTCTTC.

The genes are TRBV7-9 and TRBJ2-2, with D perhaps matching TRBD2 (6 bases). Germline lookup yields CDR1 SEHNR and CDR2 FQNEAQ (reference sequence). V lost 0 bases, J lost 2 bases, and 16 bases lay in between. This CDR3 spans 18 amino acids. CDR3 bases: TGTGCCAGCAGCTTAGCGTATTCAGCTAGCGCTAACACCGGGGAGCTGTTTTTT. Translation: CASSLAYSASANTGELFF.

This chain links TRBV9 with TRBJ2-2; 9 nucleotides match TRBD1. The germline gives CDR1 SGDLS, CDR2 YYNGEE. The CDR3 length is 16 residues. J gave up 3 bases and V 2 bases, and 5 bases lay outside the gene matches. The CDR3 protein is CASSVTGGSYTGELFF. CDR3 DNA sequence: TGTGCCAGCAGCGTTACAGGGGGCTCGTACACCGGGGAGCTGTTTTTT.

CDR3 loop: CASSQDHGRNTEAFF. In DNA, the CDR3 is TGTGCCAGCAGCCAAGATCACGGGAGGAACACTGAAGCTTTCTTT. The genes are TRBV4-2 and TRBJ1-1; D remains ambiguous. Trimming took 0 bases from V and 1 from J, leaving 9 bases between them. From germline, CDR1 is LGHNA and CDR2 YNFKEQ. The CDR3 has 15 amino acids.

The gene calls are TRBV27 and TRBJ1-5; D is undetermined. The V and J ends lost 3 bases and 6 bases respectively, with 9 bases between them. This CDR3 spans 13 amino acids. Per the germline V gene, CDR1 is MNHEY and CDR2 is SMNVEV (reference sequence). The CDR3 region has the DNA TGTGCCAGCAGTTTTCTTGAGGGTCAGCCCCAGCATTTT. Its protein is CASSFLEGQPQHF.

The genes are TRBV15 and TRBJ1-5; D may be TRBD1 (5 bases). In germline, CDR1 is LNHNV, CDR2 YYDKDF (reference sequence). The CDR3 length is 16 residues. V was clipped by 4 bases and J by 4 bases, with 17 bases between them. In DNA form, the CDR3 reads TGTGCCACCAGCAAAACCGACGGGGGACTGAATCAGCCCCAGCATTTT. This translates into CATSKTDGGLNQPQHF.